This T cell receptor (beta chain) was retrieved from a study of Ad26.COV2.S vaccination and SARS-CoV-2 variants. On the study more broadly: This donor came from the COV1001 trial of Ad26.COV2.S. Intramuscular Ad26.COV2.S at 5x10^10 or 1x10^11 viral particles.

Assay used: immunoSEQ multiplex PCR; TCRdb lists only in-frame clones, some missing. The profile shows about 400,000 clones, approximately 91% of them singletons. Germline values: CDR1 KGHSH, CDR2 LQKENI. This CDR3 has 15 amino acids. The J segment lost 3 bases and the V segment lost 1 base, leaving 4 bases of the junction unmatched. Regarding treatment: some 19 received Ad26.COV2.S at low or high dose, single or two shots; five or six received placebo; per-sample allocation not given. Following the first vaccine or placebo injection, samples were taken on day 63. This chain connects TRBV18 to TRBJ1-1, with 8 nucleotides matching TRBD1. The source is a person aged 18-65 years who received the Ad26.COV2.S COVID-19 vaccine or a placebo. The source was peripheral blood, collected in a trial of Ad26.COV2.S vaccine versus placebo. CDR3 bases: TGTGCCAGCTCACCACGACAGGGGAGGGACACTGAAGCTTTCTTT. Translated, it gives CASSPRQGRDTEAFF.